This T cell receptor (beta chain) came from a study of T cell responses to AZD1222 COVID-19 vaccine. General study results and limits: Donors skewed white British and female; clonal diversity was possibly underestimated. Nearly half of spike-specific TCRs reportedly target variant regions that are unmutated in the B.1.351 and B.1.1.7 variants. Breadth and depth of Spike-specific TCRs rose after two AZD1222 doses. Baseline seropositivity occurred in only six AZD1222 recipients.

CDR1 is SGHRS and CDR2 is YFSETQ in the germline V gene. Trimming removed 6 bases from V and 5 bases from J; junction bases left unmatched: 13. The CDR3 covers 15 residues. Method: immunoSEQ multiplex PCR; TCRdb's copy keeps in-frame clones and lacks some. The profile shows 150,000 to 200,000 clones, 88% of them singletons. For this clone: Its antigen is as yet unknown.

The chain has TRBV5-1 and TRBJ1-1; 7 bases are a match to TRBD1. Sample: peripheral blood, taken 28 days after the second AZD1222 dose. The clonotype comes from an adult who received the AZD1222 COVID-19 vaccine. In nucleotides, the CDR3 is TGCGCCAGCACCCTTGTGCTCGCAGGGGGTACTGAAGCTTTCTTT. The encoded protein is CASTLVLAGGTEAFF.